One and the same sample provided the 23 T cell receptor beta chains below, sequenced in a study of metastatic and nonmetastatic thyroid tumors. Ahead of thyroid surgery, no patient had received treatment of any kind. MiXCR reprocessed the PCR reads for TCRdb. The repertoire consists of tens of thousands of clones, with around 21% occurring once and the leading ten covering roughly 16%. Sequencing was done on a sample of blood. These TCRs come from a female donor with papillary thyroid cancer or a benign thyroid nodule (not recorded which). Some clones in this sample may be carry-over from other donors' samples.

About this clone: Given a much more abundant clone one base away, this may be a read error. The chain recombines TRBV11-2 with TRBJ2-5, with D possibly being TRBD2 (6 bases). Germline V CDR1 and CDR2: SGHAT, FQNNGV. CDR3 length: 12 amino acids. The ends were cut back, 7 bases at V and 5 bases at J, with 11 bases in the middle. The CDR3 sequence: CASNHGGETQYF. Here the CDR3 DNA reads TGTGCCAGCAACCATGGGGGGGAGACCCAGTACTTC. Drawing the rest from reference TRBV11-2 and TRBJ2-5, the complete variable domain is EAGVAQSPRYKIIEKRQSVAFWCNPISGHATLYWYQQILGQGPKLLIQFQNNGVVDDSQLPKDRFSAERLKGVDSTLKIQPAKLEDSAVYLCASNHGGETQYFGPGTRLLVL.

The chain joins TRBV20-1 to TRBJ1-2, with 7 bases matching TRBD1. The J segment lost 6 bases and the V segment lost 1 base, leaving 5 bases of the junction unmatched. The CDR3 length is 13 residues. Germline V gene sequence: CDR1 DFQATT, CDR2 SNEGSKA (reference sequence). The chain's CDR3 is CSARVQGEDGYTF. The CDR3 coding sequence is TGCAGTGCTAGAGTTCAGGGGGAGGATGGCTACACCTTC.

On this clone: A single base separates this from a much larger clone, so it may be a read error. At the DNA level, this CDR3 is encoded by other sequences in the same sample as well. V usage is TRBV20-1 and J usage is TRBJ2-1; 14 bases agree with TRBD2. Germline loops: CDR1 DFQATT, CDR2 SNEGSKA (reference sequence). Trimming took 5 bases from V and 4 from J; bases not matched to a gene: 13. The CDR3 runs to 18 residues. The CDR3 protein is CSAPPTSGRAGSYNEQFF. CDR3 nucleotide sequence: TGCAGTGCTCCGCCGACTAGCGGGAGGGCCGGGTCATACAATGAGCAGTTCTTC.

This clone was recorded at least ten times. V usage is TRBV5-1 and J usage is TRBJ2-3; tentatively, D is TRBD2 (6 bases). The CDR3 sequence is 15 residues long. CDR1 is SGHRS, CDR2 YFSETQ, per germline. Between the trimmed V and J ends, which lost 4 bases and 4 bases, there was a span of 16 bases. Here the CDR3 reads CASSAVAGPADTQYF. Written as DNA, the CDR3 is TGCGCCAGCAGCGCCGTGGCGGGACCGGCAGATACGCAGTATTTT. Full variable domain (remainder filled in from reference TRBV5-1 and TRBJ2-3): KAGVTQTPRYLIKTRGQQVTLSCSPISGHRSVSWYQQTPGQGLQFLFEYFSETQRNKGNFPGRFSGRQFSNSRSEMNVSTLELGDSALYLCASSAVAGPADTQYFGPGTRLTVL.

At least ten counts were recorded for this clone. V and J are TRBV11-3 and TRBJ2-7; the match to TRBD2 covers 10 bases. Germline V gene sequence: CDR1 SGHNT, CDR2 YENEEA. Trimming cost V 2 bases and J 0 bases; bases outside gene matches: 4. There are 16 residues in the CDR3. DNA of the CDR3: TGTGCCAGCAGCTTATATTCTAGCGGGAGCTCCTACGAGCAGTACTTC. It translates to CASSLYSSGSSYEQYF.

This clone was counted at least ten times. This sample includes further DNA sequences coding for the same CDR3. This rearrangement joins TRBV28 to TRBJ2-5; D possibly matches TRBD1 or TRBD2 (5 bases each). Per germline, CDR1 MDHEN and CDR2 SYDVKM. Trimming took off 10 bases at V and 5 bases at J, with 11 bases between the two ends. This CDR3 has 11 amino acids. Here the CDR3 DNA reads TGTGCCACGGGGCAAAGGGAGACCCAGTACTTC. Amino acids: CATGQRETQYF.

About this clone itself: The junction differs from germline at one of its ends, possibly a read error. The chain uses TRBV30 and TRBJ1-1; D remains ambiguous. There are 14 residues in the CDR3. Germline V CDR1 and CDR2: GTSNPN, SVGIG (reference sequence). In DNA, the CDR3 is TGTTCCTGGAGTCGGTGGTGTGGAATCCCTGAAGCCTTCTTT. It encodes CSWSRWCGIPEAFF.

This rearrangement joins TRBV11-3 to TRBJ2-3; the match to TRBD1 covers 8 bases. Germline V gives CDR1 SGHNT, CDR2 YENEEA. V was clipped by 5 bases and J by 3 bases; unmatched bases: 1. This CDR3 contains 13 residues. This CDR3 is CASSDRGTDTQYF. The CDR3 DNA is TGTGCCAGCAGCGACAGGGGTACAGATACGCAGTATTTT.

This clone was seen repeatedly, ten times or more. This chain links TRBV5-1 with TRBJ2-4; TRBD1 matches 9 bases. This CDR3 contains 14 residues. V was pared by 0 bases and J by 15 bases, with 10 bases of the junction left unmatched. CDR1 SGHRS and CDR2 YFSETQ come from the germline V gene. The CDR3 DNA is TGCGCCAGCAGCTTGGGAGACAGGGGGTCCGGTCGGTACTTC. Translated: CASSLGDRGSGRYF. The complete variable domain, with remaining parts taken from reference TRBV5-1 and TRBJ2-4, reads KAGVTQTPRYLIKTRGQQVTLSCSPISGHRSVSWYQQTPGQGLQFLFEYFSETQRNKGNFPGRFSGRQFSNSRSEMNVSTLELGDSALYLCASSLGDRGSGRYFGAGTRLSVL.

This rearrangement joins TRBV15 to TRBJ1-4; D is possibly TRBD1 (6 bases). CDR3 size: 18 residues. Germline V gene data show CDR1 as LNHNV and CDR2 as YYDKDF (reference sequence). Trimming left V 2 bases short and J 3 bases short, with 19 bases between. CDR3 in amino acids: CATSRSRNRVAANEKLFF. The CDR3 nucleotides are TGTGCCACCAGCAGAAGCCGGAACAGGGTGGCAGCTAATGAAAAACTGTTTTTT. Full variable domain (rest looked up from reference TRBV15 and TRBJ1-4): DAMVIQNPRYQVTQFGKPVTLSCSQTLNHNVMYWYQQKSSQAPKLLFHYYDKDFNNEADTPDNFQSRRPNTSFCFLDIRSPGLGDTAMYLCATSRSRNRVAANEKLFFGSGTQLSVL.

The sample holds many counts of this clone. The rearrangement joins TRBV20-1 to TRBJ2-6; no reliable D call. The CDR3 covers 13 residues. Germline-derived CDR1 and CDR2 are DFQATT and SNEGSKA (reference sequence). Between the trimmed V and J ends, which lost 8 bases and 3 bases, there was a span of 11 bases. Here the CDR3 DNA reads TGCAGTCCCTTAGATAGTGGGGCCAACGTCCTGACTTTC. This codes for CSPLDSGANVLTF.

At least ten counts were recorded for this clone. The V call is TRBV11-2, the J call TRBJ2-2; no reliable D call. This CDR3 region has 14 residues. Germline V gene lookup returns CDR1 SGHAT and CDR2 FQNNGV. V gave up 2 bases and J gave up 0 bases, with 4 bases separating them. The CDR3 DNA is TGTGCCAGCAGCTTAAAGACGAACACCGGGGAGCTGTTTTTT. This sequence encodes CASSLKTNTGELFF.

This clone was observed at least ten times. The chain combines TRBV13 with TRBJ2-1; 13 positions agree with TRBD2. The trim removed 6 bases at V and 4 bases at J, leaving 9 bases unmatched. This CDR3 comprises 17 residues. Germline assignment: CDR1 PRHDT and CDR2 FYEKMQ (reference sequence). Written as DNA, the CDR3 is TGTGCCAGCAGACGGGGATTGGGACTAGCGGGGTACAATGAGCAGTTCTTC. Protein product: CASRRGLGLAGYNEQFF.

This clone was picked up a small number of times. The chain links TRBV6-2 or TRBV6-3 to TRBJ1-1, with D unclear. The germline V gene encodes CDR1 MNHEY and CDR2 SVGEGT. The CDR3 runs 12 residues. V was shortened by 6 bases and J by 10 bases, with 15 bases between the two germline ends. The CDR3: CASRATGRRAFF. CDR3 nucleotides: TGTGCCAGCAGGGCTACTGGGAGACGAGCTTTCTTT.

The V and J genes are TRBV11-2 and TRBJ2-1; weak D call: TRBD2 (6 bases). Germline CDR1 and CDR2: SGHAT and FQNNGV. The CDR3 is made up of 12 amino acids. Between the trimmed V and J ends, which lost 6 bases and 13 bases, there was a span of 16 bases. The CDR3 loop is CASSRQWRDQFF. Written as DNA, the CDR3 is TGTGCCAGCAGTCGACAGTGGAGGGATCAGTTCTTC.

Relative to its sample, this clone is medium-sized. The rearrangement joins TRBV6-1 to TRBJ1-6; TRBD1 might be the D (5 bases). The V end was cut by 0 bases, the J end by 13 bases, with 13 bases between. Germline V gives CDR1 MNHNS, CDR2 SASEGT. This CDR3 has 14 residues. CDR3: CASSEAGGEFPLHF. The CDR3 DNA sequence: TGTGCCAGCAGTGAAGCCGGGGGGGAATTCCCCCTCCACTTT.

At least ten counts were recorded for this clone. V and J are TRBV20-1 and TRBJ1-1; a possible D gene is TRBD1 (5 bases). V was cut by 7 bases and J by 4 bases, with 22 bases left in between. Germline V gives CDR1 DFQATT, CDR2 SNEGSKA (reference sequence). CDR3 length equals 15 residues. The CDR3 DNA reads TGCAGTGTCCCGCCCCTTGGGGGGAGAGTCACTGAAGCTTTCTTT. Translation gives CSVPPLGGRVTEAFF.

This clone was recorded a few times. The junction departs from germline at one end; a sequencing error may be responsible. The rearrangement links TRBV28 to TRBJ2-1; D remains ambiguous. Germline V gene data show CDR1 as MDHEN and CDR2 as SYDVKM. The length of the CDR3 is 12 residues. As DNA, the CDR3 is TGTGCCAGCAGAAACCCCCACAATGAGCAGTTTTTC. It yields the protein CASRNPHNEQFF.

The genes are TRBV24-1 and TRBJ2-5; D is possibly TRBD2 (6 bases). Germline V gene data show CDR1 as KGHDR and CDR2 as SFDVKD. V was clipped by 3 bases and J by 4 bases, with 11 bases between them. The CDR3 covers 14 residues. CDR3 residues: CATSDPWGGETQYF. The CDR3 nucleotides read TGTGCCACCAGTGATCCGTGGGGAGGAGAGACCCAGTACTTC.

A remark on this clone: Germline and junction disagree at one end, which may indicate a read error. The rearrangement links TRBV7-2 to TRBJ2-1, with 14 positions matching TRBD2. Per the germline V gene, CDR1 is SGHTA and CDR2 is FQGNSA. This CDR3 spans 18 amino acids. The CDR3: CASILAKGTSGSLHEQFF. The CDR3 nucleotides are TGTGCCAGCATCTTAGCGAAAGGGACTAGCGGGAGTCTCCATGAGCAGTTCTTC.

The chain is built from TRBV6-1 and TRBJ2-7; TRBD1 matches at 9 bases. CDR3 length: 15 residues. From germline, CDR1 is MNHNS and CDR2 SASEGT. Trimming took 7 bases from V and 6 from J; bases not matched to a gene: 13. CDR3 sequence: CASIATGTGSAEQYF. The CDR3 DNA sequence: TGTGCCAGCATTGCCACAGGGACAGGGTCCGCCGAGCAGTACTTC.

The rearrangement joins TRBV20-1 to TRBJ2-1; 11 bases agree with TRBD2. The CDR3 is 16 residues long. Germline V gene sequence: CDR1 DFQATT, CDR2 SNEGSKA (reference sequence). The V and J ends lost 1 base and 3 bases, in that order; junction bases with no gene match: 5. CDR3 bases: TGCAGTGCTAGAGCTTTAGCGGGAGGGGGCTACAATGAGCAGTTCTTC. Its protein product is CSARALAGGGYNEQFF.

CDR3 protein: CASSTTYPKETQYF. CDR3 bases: TGTGCCAGCAGCACGACCTACCCAAAAGAGACCCAGTACTTC. The chain carries TRBV28 and TRBJ2-5; D is unclear. This CDR3 comprises 14 residues. Trimming removed 6 bases from V and 3 bases from J, with 14 bases in between. Germline CDR1 and CDR2: MDHEN and SYDVKM. The full variable domain, completed using reference TRBV28 and TRBJ2-5, is DVKVTQSSRYLVKRTGEKVFLECVQDMDHENMFWYRQDPGLGLRLIYFSYDVKMKEKGDIPEGYSVSREKKERFSLILESASTNQTSMYLCASSTTYPKETQYFGPGTRLLVL.